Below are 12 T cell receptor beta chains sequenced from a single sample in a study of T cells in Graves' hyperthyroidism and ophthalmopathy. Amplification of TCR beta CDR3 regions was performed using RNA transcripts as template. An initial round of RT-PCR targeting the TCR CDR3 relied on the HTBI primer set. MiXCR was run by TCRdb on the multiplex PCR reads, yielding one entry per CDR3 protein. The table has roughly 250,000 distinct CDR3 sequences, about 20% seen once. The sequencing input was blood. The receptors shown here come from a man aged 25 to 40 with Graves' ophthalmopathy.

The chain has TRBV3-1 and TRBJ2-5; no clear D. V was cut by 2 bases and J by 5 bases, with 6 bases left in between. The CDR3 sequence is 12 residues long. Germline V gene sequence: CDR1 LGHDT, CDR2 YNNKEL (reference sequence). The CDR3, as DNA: TGTGCCAGCAGCCAAAGAAGGGAGACCCAGTACTTC. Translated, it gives CASSQRRETQYF.

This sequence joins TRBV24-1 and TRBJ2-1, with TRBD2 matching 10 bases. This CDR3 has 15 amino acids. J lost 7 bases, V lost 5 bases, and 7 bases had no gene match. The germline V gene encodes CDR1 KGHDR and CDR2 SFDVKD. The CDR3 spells CATSGQREGRNEQFF. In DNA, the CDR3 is TGTGCCACCAGTGGGCAGCGGGAGGGGAGGAATGAGCAGTTCTTC.

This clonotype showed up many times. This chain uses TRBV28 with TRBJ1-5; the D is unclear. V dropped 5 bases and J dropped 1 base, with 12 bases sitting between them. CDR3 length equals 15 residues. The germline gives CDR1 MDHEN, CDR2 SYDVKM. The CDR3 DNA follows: TGTGCCAGCAGTAGTTTAGACCTAAGCAATCAGCCCCAGCATTTT. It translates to CASSSLDLSNQPQHF. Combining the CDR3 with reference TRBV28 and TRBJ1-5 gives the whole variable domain DVKVTQSSRYLVKRTGEKVFLECVQDMDHENMFWYRQDPGLGLRLIYFSYDVKMKEKGDIPEGYSVSREKKERFSLILESASTNQTSMYLCASSSLDLSNQPQHFGDGTRLSIL.

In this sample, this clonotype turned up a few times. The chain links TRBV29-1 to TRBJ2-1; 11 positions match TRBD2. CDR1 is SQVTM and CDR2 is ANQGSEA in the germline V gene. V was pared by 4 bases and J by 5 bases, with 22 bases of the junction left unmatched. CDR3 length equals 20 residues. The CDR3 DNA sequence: TGCAGCGTTGCTGGAACGAAAGAGAACGGCGGACTAGCGGGTCACAATGAGCAGTTCTTC. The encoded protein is CSVAGTKENGGLAGHNEQFF.

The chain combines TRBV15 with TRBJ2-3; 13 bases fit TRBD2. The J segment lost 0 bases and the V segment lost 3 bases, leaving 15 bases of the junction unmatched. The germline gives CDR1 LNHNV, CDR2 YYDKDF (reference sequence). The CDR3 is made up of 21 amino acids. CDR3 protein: CATSRENEGLAGITSTDTQYF. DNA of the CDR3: TGTGCCACCAGCAGGGAAAATGAGGGACTAGCGGGGATCACTAGCACAGATACGCAGTATTTT.

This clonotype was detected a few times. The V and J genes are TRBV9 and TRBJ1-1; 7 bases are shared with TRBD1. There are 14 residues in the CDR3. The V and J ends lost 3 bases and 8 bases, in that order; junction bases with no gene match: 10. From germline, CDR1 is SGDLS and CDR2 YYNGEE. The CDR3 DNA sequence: TGTGCCAGCAGCGGTTTTGGACAGGATGCCGAAGCTTTCTTT. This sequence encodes CASSGFGQDAEAFF.

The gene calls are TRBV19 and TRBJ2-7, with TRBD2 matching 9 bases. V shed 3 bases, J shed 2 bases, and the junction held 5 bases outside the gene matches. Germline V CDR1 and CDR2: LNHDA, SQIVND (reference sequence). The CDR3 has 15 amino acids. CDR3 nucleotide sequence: TGTGCCAGTAGTATTGGACTAGCGTTCGCCTACGAGCAGTACTTC. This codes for CASSIGLAFAYEQYF. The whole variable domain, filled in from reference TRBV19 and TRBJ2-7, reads DGGITQSPKYLFRKEGQNVTLSCEQNLNHDAMYWYRQDPGQGLRLIYYSQIVNDFQKGDIAEGYSVSREKKESFPLTVTSAQKNPTAFYLCASSIGLAFAYEQYFGPGTRLTVT.

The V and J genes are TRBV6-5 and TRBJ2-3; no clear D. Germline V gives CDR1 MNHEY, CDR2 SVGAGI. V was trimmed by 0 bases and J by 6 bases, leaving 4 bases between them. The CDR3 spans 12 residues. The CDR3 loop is CASSYSIDTQYF. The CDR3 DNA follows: TGTGCCAGCAGTTACTCGATCGATACGCAGTATTTT.

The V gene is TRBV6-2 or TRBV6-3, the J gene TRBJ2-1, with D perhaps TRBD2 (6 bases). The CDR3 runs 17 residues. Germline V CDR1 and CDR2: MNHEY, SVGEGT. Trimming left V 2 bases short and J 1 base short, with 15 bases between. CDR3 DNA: TGTGCCAGCAGTTACACCCTAGGCGGGACGTCCTACAATGAGCAGTTCTTC. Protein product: CASSYTLGGTSYNEQFF.

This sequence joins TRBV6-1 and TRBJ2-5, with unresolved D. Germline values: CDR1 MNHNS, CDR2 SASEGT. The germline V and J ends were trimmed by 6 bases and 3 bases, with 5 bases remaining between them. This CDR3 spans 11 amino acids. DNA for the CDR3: TGTGCCAGCAGCTCGAAAGAGACCCAGTACTTC. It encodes CASSSKETQYF.

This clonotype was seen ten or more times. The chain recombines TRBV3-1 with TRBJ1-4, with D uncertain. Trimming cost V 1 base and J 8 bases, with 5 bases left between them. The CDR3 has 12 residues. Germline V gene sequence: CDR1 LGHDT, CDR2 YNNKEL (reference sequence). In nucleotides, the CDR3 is TGTGCCAGCAGCCAAGGTCGCGAAAAACTGTTTTTT. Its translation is CASSQGREKLFF.

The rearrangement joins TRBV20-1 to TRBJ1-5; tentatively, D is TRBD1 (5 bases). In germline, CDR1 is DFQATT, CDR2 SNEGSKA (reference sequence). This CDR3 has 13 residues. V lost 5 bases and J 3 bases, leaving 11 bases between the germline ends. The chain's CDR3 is CSAQDGANQPQHF. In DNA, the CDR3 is TGCAGTGCTCAGGACGGGGCCAATCAGCCCCAGCATTTT.